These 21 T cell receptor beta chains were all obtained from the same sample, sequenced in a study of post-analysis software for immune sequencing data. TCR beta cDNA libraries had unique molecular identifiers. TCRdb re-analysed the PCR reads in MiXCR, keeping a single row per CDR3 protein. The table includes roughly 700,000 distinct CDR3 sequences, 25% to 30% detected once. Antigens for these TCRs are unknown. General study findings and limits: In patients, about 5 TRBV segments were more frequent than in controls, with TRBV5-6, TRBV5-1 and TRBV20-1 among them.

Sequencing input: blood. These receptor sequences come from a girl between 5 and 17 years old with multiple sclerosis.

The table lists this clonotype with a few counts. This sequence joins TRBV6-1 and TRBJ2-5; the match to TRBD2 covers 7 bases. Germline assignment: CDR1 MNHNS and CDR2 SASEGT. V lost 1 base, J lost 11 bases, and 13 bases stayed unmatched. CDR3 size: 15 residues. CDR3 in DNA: TGTGCCAGCAGTGAAGTCGGGGGGAGAAGAACGGGGCAGTACTTC. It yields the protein CASSEVGGRRTGQYF.

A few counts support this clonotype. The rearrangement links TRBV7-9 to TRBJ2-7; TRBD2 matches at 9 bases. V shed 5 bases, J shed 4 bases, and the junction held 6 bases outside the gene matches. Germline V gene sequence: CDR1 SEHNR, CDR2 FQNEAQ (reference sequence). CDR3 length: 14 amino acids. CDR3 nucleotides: TGTGCCAGCAGCACCCGACTAGCGGAATACGAGCAGTACTTC. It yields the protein CASSTRLAEYEQYF. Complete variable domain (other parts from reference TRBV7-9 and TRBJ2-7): DTGVSQNPRHKITKRGQNVTFRCDPISEHNRLYWYRQTLGQGPEFLTYFQNEAQLEKSRLLSDRFSAERPKGSFSTLEIQRTEQGDSAMYLCASSTRLAEYEQYFGPGTRLTVT.

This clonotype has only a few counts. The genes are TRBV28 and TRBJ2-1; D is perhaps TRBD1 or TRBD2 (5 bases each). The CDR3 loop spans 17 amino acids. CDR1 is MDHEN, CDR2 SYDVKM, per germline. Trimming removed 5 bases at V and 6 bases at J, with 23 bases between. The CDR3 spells CASSQGTGTLLSNEQFF. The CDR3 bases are TGTGCCAGCAGTCAAGGAACCGGGACCCTGCTCTCCAATGAGCAGTTCTTC.

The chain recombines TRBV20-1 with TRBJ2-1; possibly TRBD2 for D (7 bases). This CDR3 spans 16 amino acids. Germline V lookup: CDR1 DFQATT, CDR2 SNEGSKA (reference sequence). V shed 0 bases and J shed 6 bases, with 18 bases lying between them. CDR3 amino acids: CSARDSDGGLGNEQFF. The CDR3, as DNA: TGCAGTGCTAGAGACTCAGACGGGGGGCTGGGCAATGAGCAGTTCTTC.

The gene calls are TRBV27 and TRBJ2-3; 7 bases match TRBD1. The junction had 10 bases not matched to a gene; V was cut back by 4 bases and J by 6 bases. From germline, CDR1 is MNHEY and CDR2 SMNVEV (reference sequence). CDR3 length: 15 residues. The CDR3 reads CASSSGTVIRDTQYF. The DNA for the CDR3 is TGTGCCAGCAGTTCCGGGACAGTTATCAGGGATACGCAGTATTTT.

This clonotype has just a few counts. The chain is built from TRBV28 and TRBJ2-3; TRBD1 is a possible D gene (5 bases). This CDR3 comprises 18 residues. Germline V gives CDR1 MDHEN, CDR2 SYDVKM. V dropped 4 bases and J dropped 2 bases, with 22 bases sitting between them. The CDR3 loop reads CASSSPGPSPEHTDTQYF. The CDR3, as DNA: TGTGCCAGCAGTTCCCCAGGGCCGTCGCCGGAGCACACAGATACGCAGTATTTT.

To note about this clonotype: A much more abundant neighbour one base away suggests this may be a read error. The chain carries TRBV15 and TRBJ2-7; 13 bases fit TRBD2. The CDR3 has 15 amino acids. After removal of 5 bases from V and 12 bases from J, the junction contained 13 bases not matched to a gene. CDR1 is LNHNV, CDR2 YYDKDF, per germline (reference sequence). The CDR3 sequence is CATSFRTSGGETRYF. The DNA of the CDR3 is TGTGCCACCAGCTTCCGGACTAGCGGGGGCGAGACCCGGTACTTC.

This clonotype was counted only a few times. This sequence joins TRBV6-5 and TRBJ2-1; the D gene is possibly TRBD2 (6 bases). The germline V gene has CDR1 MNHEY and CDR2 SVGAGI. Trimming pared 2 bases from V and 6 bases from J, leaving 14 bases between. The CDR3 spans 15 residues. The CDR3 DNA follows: TGTGCCAGCAGTTACGGGGCGGACTATCGCAATGAGCAGTTCTTC. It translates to CASSYGADYRNEQFF.

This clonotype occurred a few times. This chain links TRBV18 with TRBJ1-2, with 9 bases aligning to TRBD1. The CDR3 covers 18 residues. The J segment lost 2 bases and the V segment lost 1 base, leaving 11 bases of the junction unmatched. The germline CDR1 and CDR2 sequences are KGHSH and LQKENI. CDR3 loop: CASSPLRIQGAQNYGYTF. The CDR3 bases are TGTGCCAGCTCACCACTTCGGATACAGGGGGCACAGAACTATGGCTACACCTTC.

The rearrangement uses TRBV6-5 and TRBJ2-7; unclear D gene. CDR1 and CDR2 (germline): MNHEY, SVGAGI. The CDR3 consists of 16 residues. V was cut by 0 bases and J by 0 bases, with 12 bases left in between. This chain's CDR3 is CASSYSYTDPSYEQYF. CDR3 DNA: TGTGCCAGCAGTTACTCGTACACAGACCCCTCCTACGAGCAGTACTTC.

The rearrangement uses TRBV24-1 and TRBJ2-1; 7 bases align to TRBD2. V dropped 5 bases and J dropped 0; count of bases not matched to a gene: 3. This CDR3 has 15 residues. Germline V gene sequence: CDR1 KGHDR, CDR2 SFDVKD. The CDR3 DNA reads TGTGCCACCAGTGGGCGGGGGAGCTCCTACAATGAGCAGTTCTTC. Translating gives CATSGRGSSYNEQFF.

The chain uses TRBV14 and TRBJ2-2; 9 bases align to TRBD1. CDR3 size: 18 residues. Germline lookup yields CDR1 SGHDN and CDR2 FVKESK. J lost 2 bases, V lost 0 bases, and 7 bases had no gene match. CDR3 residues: CASSQENRGPVNTGELFF. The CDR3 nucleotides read TGTGCCAGCAGCCAAGAAAACAGGGGGCCGGTTAACACCGGGGAGCTGTTTTTT. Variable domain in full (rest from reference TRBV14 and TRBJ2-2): EAGVTQFPSHSVIEKGQTVTLRCDPISGHDNLYWYRRVMGKEIKFLLHFVKESKQDESGMPNNRFLAERTGGTYSTLKVQPAELEDSGVYFCASSQENRGPVNTGELFFGEGSRLTVL.

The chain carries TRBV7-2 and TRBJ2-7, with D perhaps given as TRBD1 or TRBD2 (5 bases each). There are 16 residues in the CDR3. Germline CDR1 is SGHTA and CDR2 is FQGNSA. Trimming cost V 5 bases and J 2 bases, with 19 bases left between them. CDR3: CASSLGRDGFPYEQYF. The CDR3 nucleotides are TGTGCCAGCAGCCTAGGTAGGGACGGATTCCCCTACGAGCAGTACTTC.

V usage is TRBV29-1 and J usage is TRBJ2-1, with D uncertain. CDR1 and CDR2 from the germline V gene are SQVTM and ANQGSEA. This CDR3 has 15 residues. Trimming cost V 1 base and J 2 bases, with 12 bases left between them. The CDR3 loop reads CSVEAVKGTYNEQFF. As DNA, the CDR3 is TGCAGCGTTGAAGCAGTAAAGGGAACCTACAATGAGCAGTTCTTC.

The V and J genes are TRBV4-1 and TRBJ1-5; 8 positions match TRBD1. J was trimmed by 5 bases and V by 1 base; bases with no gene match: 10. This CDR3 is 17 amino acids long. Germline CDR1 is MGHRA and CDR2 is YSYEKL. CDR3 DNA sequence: TGCGCCAGCAGCCAAGCGGATGGCAGGGGGCAAGATCAGCCCCAGCATTTT. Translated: CASSQADGRGQDQPQHF.

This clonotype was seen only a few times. The CDR3 sequence: CATSRGERNTEAFF. DNA for the CDR3: TGTGCCACCAGCAGAGGGGAGAGGAACACTGAAGCTTTCTTT. The chain combines TRBV15 with TRBJ1-1; D is ambiguous. The V gene's germline CDR1 is LNHNV and CDR2 YYDKDF (reference sequence). The CDR3 contains 14 residues. Trimming left V 1 base short and J 1 base short, with 7 bases between.

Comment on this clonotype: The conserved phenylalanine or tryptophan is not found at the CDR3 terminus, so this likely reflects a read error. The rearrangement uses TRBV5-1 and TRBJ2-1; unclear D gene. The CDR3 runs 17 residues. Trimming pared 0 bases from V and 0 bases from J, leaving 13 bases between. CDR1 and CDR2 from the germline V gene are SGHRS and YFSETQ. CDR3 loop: CASSLAGEESSYNEQFL. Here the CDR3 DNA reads TGCGCCAGCAGCTTGGCCGGAGAGGAGAGCTCCTACAATGAGCAGTTCCTC.

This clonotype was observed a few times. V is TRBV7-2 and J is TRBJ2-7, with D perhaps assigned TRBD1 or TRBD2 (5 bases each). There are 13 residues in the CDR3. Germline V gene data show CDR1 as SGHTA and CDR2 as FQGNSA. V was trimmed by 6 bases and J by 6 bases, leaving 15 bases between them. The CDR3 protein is CASRTGPGREQYF. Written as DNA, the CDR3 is TGTGCCAGCAGAACGGGGCCTGGTCGCGAGCAGTACTTC.

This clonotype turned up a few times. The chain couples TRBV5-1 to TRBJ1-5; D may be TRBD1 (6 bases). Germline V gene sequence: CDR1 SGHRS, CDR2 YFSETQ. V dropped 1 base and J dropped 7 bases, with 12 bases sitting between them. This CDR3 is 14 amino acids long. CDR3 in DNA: TGCGCCAGCAGCTTGTATGGGGGCCGGCAGCCCCAGCATTTT. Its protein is CASSLYGGRQPQHF.

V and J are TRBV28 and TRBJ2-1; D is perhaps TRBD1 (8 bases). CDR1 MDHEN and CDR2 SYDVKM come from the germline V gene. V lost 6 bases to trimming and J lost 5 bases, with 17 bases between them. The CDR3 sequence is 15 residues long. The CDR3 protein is CASSLGGDRNNEQFF. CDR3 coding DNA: TGTGCCAGCAGCCTTGGGGGGGACAGGAACAATGAGCAGTTCTTC.

CDR3 sequence reads: CSAPTPRGGTGNEQFF. CDR3 coding DNA: TGCAGTGCTCCCACCCCCAGGGGGGGGACGGGGAATGAGCAGTTCTTC. The chain uses TRBV20-1 and TRBJ2-1; the D call may be TRBD1 or TRBD2 (7 bases each). Germline V gene data show CDR1 as DFQATT and CDR2 as SNEGSKA (reference sequence). This CDR3 contains 16 residues. Trimming left V 5 bases short and J 7 bases short, with 24 bases between.